The rows below give T cell receptor beta chains drawn from one sample of a study of T-cell reconstitution after alpha-beta-depleted transplantation in children. TCRdb recomputed calls from the PCR reads with MiXCR, one row per CDR3 protein. This sample has 700,000 or so distinct CDR3 sequences; approximately 14% occur once, and the top ten carry approximately 0.8%. The input for sequencing was PBMCs, taken before TCRalphabeta/CD19-depleted stem cell transplant. These receptors originate from a girl aged 2-10 years with congenital amegakaryocytic thrombocytopenia, due to receive a stem cell transplant. Each CDR3 is given with its conserved first and last residue. Fields, in order: CDR3 DNA, CDR3 protein, V gene, J gene, clone size, D gene. A D gene is named only where the DNA matches it firmly. Clone size is stated in some rows and not others, as once, few, many or a class when expanded.

CDR3 DNA: TGTGCCAGCAGGAGGCCAGGGGCCAAAAACATTCAGTACTTC
CDR3 protein: CASRRPGAKNIQYF
V gene: TRBV6-1
J gene: TRBJ2-4
clone size: many
D gene: .

CDR3 DNA: TGTGCCAGCAGTGGGCTCGGTGACAGGCCCTCGGATGAGCAGTTCTTC
CDR3 protein: CASSGLGDRPSDEQFF
V gene: TRBV2
J gene: TRBJ2-1
clone size: .
D gene: .

CDR3 DNA: TGTGCCAGCTCTTCCCCCCTACAGCCCGGGGAGACCCAGTACTTC
CDR3 protein: CASSSPLQPGETQYF
V gene: TRBV12-3/TRBV12-4
J gene: TRBJ2-5
clone size: few
D gene: .

CDR3 DNA: TGTGCCATCAGCCGGACAGACACAGATACGCAGTATTTT
CDR3 protein: CAISRTDTDTQYF
V gene: TRBV10-3
J gene: TRBJ2-3
clone size: many
D gene: .

CDR3 DNA: TGTGCCAGCCTAGGGGCAGAAGAGACCCAGTACTTC
CDR3 protein: CASLGAEETQYF
V gene: TRBV3-1
J gene: TRBJ2-5
clone size: few
D gene: .

CDR3 DNA: TGTGCCAGCAGCCAGGAGTCGTGGCTTGGGACCCAGTACTTC
CDR3 protein: CASSQESWLGTQYF
V gene: TRBV4-2
J gene: TRBJ2-5
clone size: few
D gene: .

CDR3 DNA: TGCGCCAGCAGCTTTAGCGGCTCTGGGGCCAACGTCCTGACTTTC
CDR3 protein: CASSFSGSGANVLTF
V gene: TRBV5-1
J gene: TRBJ2-6
clone size: many
D gene: .

CDR3 DNA: TGTGCCTGGAGTGTATCGATGGCCAATCAGCCCCAGCATTTT
CDR3 protein: CAWSVSMANQPQHF
V gene: TRBV30
J gene: TRBJ1-5
clone size: .
D gene: .

CDR3 DNA: TGCAGCGTTGAGACAGGGGTGCCCACTGAAGCTTTCTTT
CDR3 protein: CSVETGVPTEAFF
V gene: TRBV29-1
J gene: TRBJ1-1
clone size: many
D gene: TRBD1

CDR3 DNA: TGTGCCAGCAGTTTAGCGCCAGTGGGGGCCAATGAGCAGTTCTTC
CDR3 protein: CASSLAPVGANEQFF
V gene: TRBV12-3/TRBV12-4
J gene: TRBJ2-1
clone size: many
D gene: .

CDR3 DNA: TGTGCCTGGAGTGTACTCAAAAGCAATCAGCCCCAGCATTTT
CDR3 protein: CAWSVLKSNQPQHF
V gene: TRBV30
J gene: TRBJ1-5
clone size: .
D gene: .

CDR3 DNA: TGTGCCTCCGCTGGAGCGGGCTCTATTGGCTACGAGCAGTACTTC
CDR3 protein: CASAGAGSIGYEQYF
V gene: TRBV30
J gene: TRBJ2-7
clone size: few
D gene: .

CDR3 DNA: TGTGCCAGCCGACCGGGACAGGCCTCTCCCGAGCAGTACTTC
CDR3 protein: CASRPGQASPEQYF
V gene: TRBV2
J gene: TRBJ2-7
clone size: few
D gene: TRBD1

CDR3 DNA: TGTGCCAGCAGCCAAGAGTCAGTGCCCCTCTCCTACAATGAGCAGTTCTTC
CDR3 protein: CASSQESVPLSYNEQFF
V gene: TRBV3-1
J gene: TRBJ2-1
clone size: .
D gene: .

CDR3 DNA: TGCAGTGCTAGAGCTAGCGGGAGAACCGGGGAGCTGTTTTTT
CDR3 protein: CSARASGRTGELFF
V gene: TRBV20-1
J gene: TRBJ2-2
clone size: many
D gene: TRBD2

CDR3 DNA: TGCAGTGCATCCGCCGGGACGACCATCATATACGAGCAGTACTTC
CDR3 protein: CSASAGTTIIYEQYF
V gene: TRBV20-1
J gene: TRBJ2-7
clone size: many
D gene: .

CDR3 DNA: TGTGCCAGCATTGCACTATCGCGCGCCTACGAGCAGTACTTC
CDR3 protein: CASIALSRAYEQYF
V gene: TRBV6-1
J gene: TRBJ2-7
clone size: many
D gene: .

CDR3 DNA: TGTGCCAGCAGCTTAGCGTTCGCTAGCGGGAACTACGAGCAGTACTTC
CDR3 protein: CASSLAFASGNYEQYF
V gene: TRBV7-9
J gene: TRBJ2-7
clone size: few
D gene: TRBD2

CDR3 DNA: TGTGCCAGCAGCGGACTAGCGGGAGTAGATAACAATGAGCAGTTCTTC
CDR3 protein: CASSGLAGVDNNEQFF
V gene: TRBV9
J gene: TRBJ2-1
clone size: many
D gene: TRBD2

CDR3 DNA: TGCAGTGCTAGAGTCCAGACTAGCGGGAGGGCCATTGGTTTATCGGAGCAGTTCTTC
CDR3 protein: CSARVQTSGRAIGLSEQFF
V gene: TRBV20-1
J gene: TRBJ2-1
clone size: .
D gene: TRBD2

CDR3 DNA: TGTGCCACCTCGACGGACGGATCCTACGAGCAGTACTTC
CDR3 protein: CATSTDGSYEQYF
V gene: TRBV2
J gene: TRBJ2-7
clone size: few
D gene: .

CDR3 DNA: TGTGCCAGCAGGGAGGGACCGATTGGGGCCAACGTCCTGACTTTC
CDR3 protein: CASREGPIGANVLTF
V gene: TRBV5-5
J gene: TRBJ2-6
clone size: few
D gene: .

CDR3 DNA: TGTGCCAGCAGTTCCCGACTAGCGGGAGGGCCAGATACGCAGTATTTT
CDR3 protein: CASSSRLAGGPDTQYF
V gene: TRBV12-3/TRBV12-4
J gene: TRBJ2-3
clone size: many
D gene: TRBD2

CDR3 DNA: TGTGCCAGCAGTAGCCCTAGCGGGAAAGAGCCGAAGTCGTCCTACGAGCAGTACTTC
CDR3 protein: CASSSPSGKEPKSSYEQYF
V gene: TRBV7-8
J gene: TRBJ2-7
clone size: few
D gene: TRBD2

CDR3 DNA: TGCAGCGTTGAGGAAATCGGACAGGGAGGAGGACTTCAAATTTACAATGAGCAGTTCTTC
CDR3 protein: CSVEEIGQGGGLQIYNEQFF
V gene: TRBV29-1
J gene: TRBJ2-1
clone size: many
D gene: TRBD1

CDR3 DNA: TGTGCCTGGAGTGTCTTAAGCGGGAGCTTCGATGAGCAGTTCTTC
CDR3 protein: CAWSVLSGSFDEQFF
V gene: TRBV30
J gene: TRBJ2-1
clone size: .
D gene: TRBD2

CDR3 DNA: TGCGCCAGCAGCCACGGGACAGGGGTCTTCTCCTATAATTCACCCCTCCACTTT
CDR3 protein: CASSHGTGVFSYNSPLHF
V gene: TRBV4-1
J gene: TRBJ1-6
clone size: many
D gene: TRBD1

CDR3 DNA: TGTGCCAGCAGCCATGACGCGCACACCTACTACGAGCAGTACTTC
CDR3 protein: CASSHDAHTYYEQYF
V gene: TRBV3-1
J gene: TRBJ2-7
clone size: .
D gene: .

CDR3 DNA: TGTGCCAGGAGCTTGAGTCCTGGACAGCAGCCCCAGCATTTT
CDR3 protein: CARSLSPGQQPQHF
V gene: TRBV5-4
J gene: TRBJ1-5
clone size: .
D gene: .

CDR3 DNA: TGCGCCAGCAGCTTAAGGGAGGGGAGGAACACTGAAGCTTTCTTT
CDR3 protein: CASSLREGRNTEAFF
V gene: TRBV5-1
J gene: TRBJ1-1
clone size: many
D gene: .

CDR3 DNA: TGCAGCGTTGCGGCTGCCAATCAGCCCCAGCATTTT
CDR3 protein: CSVAAANQPQHF
V gene: TRBV29-1
J gene: TRBJ1-5
clone size: few
D gene: .

CDR3 DNA: TGTGCCAGCAGCTTAGGGGGAGGCCGCTATTCACCCCTCCACTTT
CDR3 protein: CASSLGGGRYSPLHF
V gene: TRBV7-2
J gene: TRBJ1-6
clone size: few
D gene: .

CDR3 DNA: TGTGCCCCCCGGACGGATACGCAGTATTTT
CDR3 protein: CAPRTDTQYF
V gene: TRBV10-3
J gene: TRBJ2-3
clone size: many
D gene: .